What follows are 24 T cell receptor beta chains derived from one specimen sequenced in a study of cytomegalovirus exposure and HLA in healthy donors. The PCR used 60 Vbeta and 13 Jbeta primers. Generated by immunoSEQ multiplex PCR, the TCRdb table keeps only in-frame clones and is missing some. Here the sample table reports 60,000 to 65,000 clones. The sequenced material came from PBMCs. Receptor source: a woman aged 18-30 years in good health and CMV-seronegative.

About this clone: One end of the junction varies from germline; a read error may be responsible. The chain has TRBV30 and TRBJ1-5, with 7 positions matching TRBD1. The CDR3 sequence is 15 residues long. Germline lookup yields CDR1 GTSNPN and CDR2 SVGIG (reference sequence). The CDR3 spells CAGSRQGNSNQPQHF. As DNA, the CDR3 is TGTGCCGGGAGTCGACAGGGAAATAGCAATCAGCCCCAGCATTTT.

The V and J genes are TRBV14 and TRBJ1-2, with D uncertain. The V gene's germline CDR1 is SGHDN and CDR2 FVKESK. The CDR3 is made up of 14 amino acids. Trimming left V 0 bases short and J 8 bases short, with 13 bases between. The chain's CDR3 is CASSQEAVIGGYTF. In DNA, the CDR3 is TGTGCCAGCAGCCAAGAGGCGGTTATCGGAGGCTACACCTTC.

The chain carries TRBV15 and TRBJ1-5; D gene ambiguous. Germline loops: CDR1 LNHNV, CDR2 YYDKDF (reference sequence). This CDR3 comprises 13 residues. V gave up 1 base and J gave up 5 bases, with 6 bases separating them. CDR3 loop: CATSRALYQPQHF. The CDR3 DNA sequence: TGTGCCACCAGCAGAGCCTTGTATCAGCCCCAGCATTTT.

The rearrangement links TRBV11-2 to TRBJ1-5, with 9 bases matching TRBD1. CDR3 length: 14 amino acids. The ends lost 4 bases at V and 6 bases at J; junction bases unmatched: 4. Germline V lookup: CDR1 SGHAT, CDR2 FQNNGV. The CDR3 reads CASSSGQGAQPQHF. CDR3 coding DNA: TGTGCCAGCAGCTCGGGACAGGGTGCTCAGCCCCAGCATTTT.

The rearrangement joins TRBV7-2 to TRBJ2-1; D is undetermined. Germline values: CDR1 SGHTA, CDR2 FQGNSA. Trimming pared 0 bases from V and 0 bases from J, leaving 9 bases between. The CDR3 runs to 16 residues. In DNA form, the CDR3 reads TGTGCCAGCAGCTTAGCGATGGCAAGCTCCTACAATGAGCAGTTCTTC. This sequence encodes CASSLAMASSYNEQFF. Together with reference TRBV7-2 and TRBJ2-1, the CDR3 gives the full variable domain: GAGVSQSPSNKVTEKGKDVELRCDPISGHTALYWYRQSLGQGLEFLIYFQGNSAPDKSGLPSDRFSAERTGGSVSTLTIQRTQQEDSAVYLCASSLAMASSYNEQFFGPGTRLTVL.

The chain joins TRBV30 to TRBJ1-1; the match to TRBD1 covers 9 bases. V gave up 0 bases and J gave up 7 bases; unmatched junction bases: 3. The CDR3 length is 13 residues. Germline CDR1 GTSNPN, CDR2 SVGIG (reference sequence). The CDR3, as DNA: TGTGCCTGGAGTGTAACAGGGGGCGGTGAAGCTTTCTTT. Amino acids: CAWSVTGGGEAFF.

The gene calls are TRBV18 and TRBJ2-7; 7 bases are a match to TRBD1. V shed 4 bases, J shed 2 bases, and the junction held 5 bases outside the gene matches. Germline CDR1 reads KGHSH; CDR2 reads LQKENI. This CDR3 region has 14 residues. The CDR3 sequence: CASSQGAMTYEQYF. In DNA form, the CDR3 reads TGTGCCAGCTCACAGGGGGCGATGACCTACGAGCAGTACTTC.

This chain joins TRBV19 and TRBJ2-7; TRBD1 matches at 7 bases. Germline CDR1 is LNHDA and CDR2 is SQIVND (reference sequence). The CDR3 totals 14 residues. Trimming cost V 5 bases and J 2 bases; bases outside gene matches: 6. The CDR3 is CASSRYRGAYEQYF. In DNA, the CDR3 is TGTGCCAGTAGTCGATACAGGGGTGCCTACGAGCAGTACTTC.

About this clone: An end of the junction does not agree with germline; a read error may underlie this. The chain couples TRBV6-1 to TRBJ2-7, with a tentative D call TRBD2 (7 bases). The CDR3 sequence is 16 residues long. Per germline, CDR1 MNHNS and CDR2 SASEGT. The CDR3 reads CASSQARWGGAYEQYF. The CDR3 DNA reads TGTGCCAGCAGTCAAGCCCGGTGGGGGGGCGCCTACGAGCAGTACTTC.

The CDR3 is CASSLSLAGGYGEQFF. CDR3 in DNA: TGTGCCAGCAGTTTATCACTAGCGGGAGGTTATGGGGAGCAGTTCTTC. This chain uses TRBV28 with TRBJ2-1; 12 bases fit TRBD2. The CDR3 totals 16 residues. Germline V lookup: CDR1 MDHEN, CDR2 SYDVKM. Trimming at V came to 1 base and at J to 10 bases, leaving 8 bases not matched to a gene.

Concerning this clone: The CDR3 end shows no conserved phenylalanine or tryptophan, and so a read error is likely. Because the CDR3's place on the DNA is in doubt, the DNA is left out and the CDR3 is given as listed by TCRdb. This chain joins TRBV5-1 and TRBJ2-7; TRBD2, the D gene given by the table, was not confirmed from the DNA. The CDR3 is 8 residues long, counting both termini. Germline V gives CDR1 SGHRS, CDR2 YFSETQ. The CDR3 sequence: CASSLLEA.

For the CDR3, the DNA is TGTGCCAGCAGTGGGGACAGGGTCGGAAACGAGCAGTACTTC. Translation gives CASSGDRVGNEQYF. V usage is TRBV25-1 and J usage is TRBJ2-7, with TRBD1 identical over 9 bases. With 4 bases clipped from V and 5 bases from J, the junction kept 6 bases outside the gene matches. This CDR3 is built from 14 residues. Germline V CDR1 and CDR2: MGHDK, SYGVNS.

This sequence joins TRBV9 and TRBJ2-1; 7 positions agree with TRBD1. The CDR3 runs 15 residues. V dropped 0 bases and J dropped 5; count of bases not matched to a gene: 5. Germline V gene sequence: CDR1 SGDLS, CDR2 YYNGEE. CDR3: CASSVDGDSNNEQFF. CDR3 nucleotide sequence: TGTGCCAGCAGCGTAGATGGGGACAGTAACAATGAGCAGTTCTTC.

Concerning this clone itself: This CDR3 is also generated by other DNA sequences in the sample. The chain recombines TRBV9 with TRBJ1-5; D not certain. The V gene lost 4 bases and the J gene lost 1 base, with 9 bases spanning the gap. Germline V gene lookup returns CDR1 SGDLS and CDR2 YYNGEE. This CDR3 has 14 residues. The CDR3 here is CASSPGVSNQPQHF. CDR3 nucleotide sequence: TGTGCCAGCAGCCCAGGCGTCAGCAATCAGCCCCAGCATTTT.

The chain combines TRBV5-6 with TRBJ2-7; D gene ambiguous. The V and J ends lost 4 bases and 0 bases respectively, with 20 bases between them. The germline V gene encodes CDR1 SGHDT and CDR2 YYEEEE. The CDR3 runs 17 residues. The CDR3 DNA follows: TGTGCCAGCAGCCTGACACTGGCCCAGGCCAGCTCCTACGAGCAGTACTTC. Its translation: CASSLTLAQASSYEQYF.

The chain joins TRBV6-1 to TRBJ2-1; D is undetermined. Germline-derived CDR1 and CDR2 are MNHNS and SASEGT. The CDR3 is made up of 14 amino acids. V lost 5 bases to trimming and J lost 6 bases, with 14 bases between them. The CDR3 DNA follows: TGTGCCAGCAGTCAGGCAGGTTCACGCAATGAGCAGTTCTTC. Its translation: CASSQAGSRNEQFF.

DNA of the CDR3: TGCGCCAGCAGCTCCCTCGTGGACTTCCTCACCGGGGAGCTGTTTTTT. It translates to CASSSLVDFLTGELFF. The chain links TRBV5-1 to TRBJ2-2; possibly TRBD2 for D (5 bases). This CDR3 is 16 amino acids long. Trimming shortened V by 3 bases and J by 4 bases, and 16 bases separated the two germline ends. CDR1 is SGHRS and CDR2 is YFSETQ in the germline V gene.

The chain is built from TRBV7-9 and TRBJ1-5; D unresolved. Looked up from germline, CDR1 is SEHNR and CDR2 is FQNEAQ (reference sequence). V lost 5 bases and J lost 2, with 10 bases in between. CDR3 length: 14 residues. CDR3 amino acids: CASSPRTGNQPQHF. The CDR3 coding sequence is TGTGCCAGCAGCCCTCGAACGGGCAATCAGCCCCAGCATTTT. The whole variable domain, remainder taken from reference TRBV7-9 and TRBJ1-5, is DTGVSQNPRHKITKRGQNVTFRCDPISEHNRLYWYRQTLGQGPEFLTYFQNEAQLEKSRLLSDRFSAERPKGSFSTLEIQRTEQGDSAMYLCASSPRTGNQPQHFGDGTRLSIL.

The chain employs TRBV19 and TRBJ2-7; TRBD2 matches 8 bases. The V and J ends lost 1 base and 2 bases, in that order; junction bases with no gene match: 13. Per the germline V gene, CDR1 is LNHDA and CDR2 is SQIVND (reference sequence). The length of the CDR3 is 18 residues. CDR3 region: CASSIGPPGGRPAYEQYF. The CDR3 bases are TGTGCCAGTAGTATAGGCCCCCCGGGCGGGAGGCCCGCCTACGAGCAGTACTTC.

This rearrangement joins TRBV7-8 to TRBJ1-2; D is ambiguous. The CDR3 loop spans 11 amino acids. Trimming cost V 10 bases and J 5 bases, with 11 bases left between them. Germline lookup yields CDR1 SGHVS and CDR2 FQNEAQ. The CDR3 protein is CATTAIYGYTF. The CDR3 DNA reads as TGTGCCACAACAGCTATATATGGCTACACCTTC. The variable domain in full, completed from reference TRBV7-8 and TRBJ1-2, reads GAGVSQSPRYKVAKRGQDVALRCDPISGHVSLFWYQQALGQGPEFLTYFQNEAQLDKSGLPSDRFFAERPEGSVSTLKIQRTQQEDSAVYLCATTAIYGYTFGSGTRLTVV.

This sequence joins TRBV6-6 and TRBJ2-7; 10 positions match TRBD1. The CDR3 is 14 amino acids. The trim removed 2 bases at V and 7 bases at J, leaving 5 bases unmatched. Germline CDR1 reads MNHNY; CDR2 reads SVGAGI (reference sequence). The CDR3 bases are TGTGCCAGCAGTTACACCGACAGGGGGCTTGAGCAGTACTTC. Amino acids: CASSYTDRGLEQYF.

The rearrangement uses TRBV5-1 and TRBJ2-5; D is possibly TRBD2 (5 bases). Germline V gene data show CDR1 as SGHRS and CDR2 as YFSETQ. The V end lost 0 bases, the J end lost 5 bases, and 11 bases lay between the germline ends. The CDR3 length is 14 residues. CDR3 DNA: TGCGCCAGCAGCTTGGTCCGGGGTATGGAGACCCAGTACTTC. Protein product: CASSLVRGMETQYF.

The chain has TRBV25-1 and TRBJ1-1, with 9 bases fitting TRBD1. The V gene end was trimmed by 3 bases and the J gene end by 5 bases; junction bases not matched to a gene: 7. Germline V gene lookup returns CDR1 MGHDK and CDR2 SYGVNS. The CDR3 is 15 amino acids. The CDR3 region is CASSDLGQGTTEAFF. CDR3 in DNA: TGTGCCAGCAGTGATCTTGGACAGGGGACTACTGAAGCTTTCTTT.

The gene calls are TRBV9 and TRBJ2-7; TRBD1 matches 9 bases. The germline gives CDR1 SGDLS, CDR2 YYNGEE. Losses at the gene ends were 3 bases for V and 1 base for J; bases not matched to a gene: 5. The CDR3 spans 15 residues. The CDR3: CASSASGTGSYEQYF. Here the CDR3 DNA reads TGTGCCAGCAGCGCCTCCGGGACAGGGTCCTACGAGCAGTACTTC.